One sample yielded the 2 T cell receptor beta chains listed below, sequenced in a study of shared clonotypes between healthy human individuals. Method: immunoSEQ multiplex PCR; TCRdb's copy keeps in-frame clones and lacks some. The sample lists about 990,000 clones, 70% to 80% seen once, with roughly 0.61% in the top ten. The sequenced sample was memory CD4+ T cells from PBMCs. Subset here: CD45RA-negative fraction. The receptors shown here come from a man aged 18 to 30 in good health. Some clones in this sample may be carry-over from other donors' samples.

This sequence joins TRBV2 and TRBJ1-1; D remains ambiguous. With 6 bases removed from V and 1 base from J, the gap between germline ends came to 15 bases. The CDR3 is 15 amino acids. The germline CDR1 and CDR2 sequences are SNHLY and FYNNEI. The CDR3 DNA is TGTGCCAGCAGCAGGCAGCGGACGGAGAACACTGAAGCTTTCTTT. Its translation: CASSRQRTENTEAFF.

The V call is TRBV4-1, the J call TRBJ2-1, with TRBD2 identical over 7 bases. The CDR3 loop spans 15 amino acids. Trimming removed 4 bases from V and 5 bases from J; junction bases left unmatched: 8. CDR1 and CDR2 (germline): MGHRA, YSYEKL. The CDR3: CASSPRREGHNEQFF. The CDR3 DNA reads as TGCGCCAGCAGCCCCAGGAGGGAGGGCCACAATGAGCAGTTCTTC.